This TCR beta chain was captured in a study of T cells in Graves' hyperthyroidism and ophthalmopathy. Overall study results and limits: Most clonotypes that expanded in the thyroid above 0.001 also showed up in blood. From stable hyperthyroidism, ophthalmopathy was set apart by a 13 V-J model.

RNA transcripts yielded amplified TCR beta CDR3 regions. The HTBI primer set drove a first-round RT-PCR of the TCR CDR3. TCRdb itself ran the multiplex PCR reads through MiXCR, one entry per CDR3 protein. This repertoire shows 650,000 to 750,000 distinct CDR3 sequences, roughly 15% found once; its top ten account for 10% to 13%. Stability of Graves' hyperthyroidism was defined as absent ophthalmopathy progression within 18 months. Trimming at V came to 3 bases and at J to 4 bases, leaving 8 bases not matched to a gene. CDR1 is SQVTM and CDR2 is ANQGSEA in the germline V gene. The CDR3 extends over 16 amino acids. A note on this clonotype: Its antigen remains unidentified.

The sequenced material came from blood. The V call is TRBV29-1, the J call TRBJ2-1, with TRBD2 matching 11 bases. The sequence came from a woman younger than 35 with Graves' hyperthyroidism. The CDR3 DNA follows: TGCAGCGTTGAGCCCACTAGCGGGAGATTTTACAATGAGCAGTTCTTC. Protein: CSVEPTSGRFYNEQFF.